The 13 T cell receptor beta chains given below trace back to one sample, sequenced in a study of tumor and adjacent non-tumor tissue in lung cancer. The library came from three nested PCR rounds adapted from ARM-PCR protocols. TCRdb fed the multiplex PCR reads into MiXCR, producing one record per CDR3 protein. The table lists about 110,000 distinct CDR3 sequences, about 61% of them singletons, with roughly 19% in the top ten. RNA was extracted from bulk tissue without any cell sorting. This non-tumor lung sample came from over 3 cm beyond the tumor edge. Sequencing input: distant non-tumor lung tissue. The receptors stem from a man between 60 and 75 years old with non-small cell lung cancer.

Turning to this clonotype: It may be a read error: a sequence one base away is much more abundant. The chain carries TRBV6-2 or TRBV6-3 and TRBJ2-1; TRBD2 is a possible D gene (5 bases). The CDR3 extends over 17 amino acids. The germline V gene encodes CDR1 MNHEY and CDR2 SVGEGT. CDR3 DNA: TGTACCAGCAGTTACATCCTTGGCGGGCCCTCCTACAATGAGCAGTTCTTC. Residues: CTSSYILGGPSYNEQFF.

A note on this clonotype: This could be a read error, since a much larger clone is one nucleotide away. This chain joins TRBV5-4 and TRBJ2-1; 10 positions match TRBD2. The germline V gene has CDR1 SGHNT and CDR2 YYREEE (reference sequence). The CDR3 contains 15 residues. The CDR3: CVSSATSGKSNEQFF. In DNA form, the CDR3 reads TGTGTCAGCAGCGCAACTAGCGGGAAATCCAATGAGCAGTTCTTC.

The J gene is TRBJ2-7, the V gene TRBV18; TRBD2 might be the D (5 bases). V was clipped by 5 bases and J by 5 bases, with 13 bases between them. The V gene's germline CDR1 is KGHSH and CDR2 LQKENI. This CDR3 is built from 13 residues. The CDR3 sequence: CASSSDGVDEQYF. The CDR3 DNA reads TGTGCCAGCTCATCGGACGGGGTCGACGAGCAGTACTTC.

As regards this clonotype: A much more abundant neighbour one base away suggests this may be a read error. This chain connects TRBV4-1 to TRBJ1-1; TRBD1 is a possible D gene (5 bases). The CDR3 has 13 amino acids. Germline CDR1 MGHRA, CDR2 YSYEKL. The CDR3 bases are TGCCCCAGCAGGGAGGCCATGAACACTGAAGCTTTCTTT. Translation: CPSREAMNTEAFF.

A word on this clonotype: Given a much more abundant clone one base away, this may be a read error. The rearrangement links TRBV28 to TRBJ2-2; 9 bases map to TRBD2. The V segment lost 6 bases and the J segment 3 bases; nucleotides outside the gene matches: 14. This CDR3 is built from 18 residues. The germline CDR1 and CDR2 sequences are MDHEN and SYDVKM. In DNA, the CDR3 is TGTGCCAGCAGCCCCGTCGGACGGGGCGGGGGGGACACCGGGGAGCTGTTTTTT. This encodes CASSPVGRGGGDTGELFF.

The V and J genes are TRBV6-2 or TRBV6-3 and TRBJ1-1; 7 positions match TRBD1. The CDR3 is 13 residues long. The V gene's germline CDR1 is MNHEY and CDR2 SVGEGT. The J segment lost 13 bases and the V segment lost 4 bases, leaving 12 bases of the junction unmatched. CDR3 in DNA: TGTGCCAGCAGTTTGACAGGGAACACTGAGGTTTTCTTT. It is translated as CASSLTGNTEVFF.

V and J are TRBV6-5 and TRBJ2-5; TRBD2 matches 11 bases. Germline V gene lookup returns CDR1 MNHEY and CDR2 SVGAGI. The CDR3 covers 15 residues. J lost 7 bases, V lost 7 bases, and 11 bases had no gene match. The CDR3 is CASNHISGGAVTQYF. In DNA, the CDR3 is TGTGCCAGCAATCACATTAGCGGGGGGGCCGTGACCCAGTACTTC.

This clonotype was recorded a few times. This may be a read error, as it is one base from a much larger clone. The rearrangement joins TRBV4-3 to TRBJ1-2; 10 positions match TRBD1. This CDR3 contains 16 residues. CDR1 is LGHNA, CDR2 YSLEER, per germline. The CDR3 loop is CANSQTLGGTGAGYTF. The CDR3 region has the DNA TGCGCCAACAGCCAAACCCTAGGCGGGACAGGGGCTGGCTACACCTTC.

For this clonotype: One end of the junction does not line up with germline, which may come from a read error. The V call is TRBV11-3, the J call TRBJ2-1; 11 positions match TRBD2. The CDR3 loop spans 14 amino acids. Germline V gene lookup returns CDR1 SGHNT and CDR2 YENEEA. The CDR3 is CASSRIAGGLEQFF. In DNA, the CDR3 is TGTGCTAGCAGCCGCATAGCGGGAGGGCTTGAGCAGTTCTTC.

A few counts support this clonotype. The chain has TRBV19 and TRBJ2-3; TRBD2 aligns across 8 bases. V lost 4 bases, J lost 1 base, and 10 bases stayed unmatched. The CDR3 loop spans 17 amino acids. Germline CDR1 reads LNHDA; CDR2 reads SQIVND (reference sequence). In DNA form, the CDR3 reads TGTGCCAGTAGTACCGGGACTAGTGCAGGAGGCACAGATACGCAGTATTTT. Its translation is CASSTGTSAGGTDTQYF. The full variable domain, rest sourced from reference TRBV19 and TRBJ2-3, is DGGITQSPKYLFRKEGQNVTLSCEQNLNHDAMYWYRQDPGQGLRLIYYSQIVNDFQKGDIAEGYSVSREKKESFPLTVTSAQKNPTAFYLCASSTGTSAGGTDTQYFGPGTRLTVL.

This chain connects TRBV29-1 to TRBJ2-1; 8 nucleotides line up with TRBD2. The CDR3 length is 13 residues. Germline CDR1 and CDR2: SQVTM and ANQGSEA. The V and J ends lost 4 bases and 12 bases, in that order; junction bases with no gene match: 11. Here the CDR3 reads CSVVETSVYGQFF. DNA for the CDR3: TGCAGCGTTGTGGAGACTAGCGTGTATGGGCAGTTCTTC.

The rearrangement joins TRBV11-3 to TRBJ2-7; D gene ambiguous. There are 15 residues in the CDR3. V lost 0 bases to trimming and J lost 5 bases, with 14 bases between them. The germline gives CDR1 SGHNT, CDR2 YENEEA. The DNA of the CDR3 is TGTGCCAGCAGCTTAGATATGAGCAGGAGAGACGAGCAGTACTTC. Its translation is CASSLDMSRRDEQYF.

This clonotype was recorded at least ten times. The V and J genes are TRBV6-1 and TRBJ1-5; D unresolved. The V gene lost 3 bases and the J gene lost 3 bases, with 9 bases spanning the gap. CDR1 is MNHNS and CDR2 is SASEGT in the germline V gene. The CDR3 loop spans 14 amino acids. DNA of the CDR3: TGTGCCAGCAGTGAGTTAGGGCCCAATCAGCCCCAGCATTTT. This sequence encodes CASSELGPNQPQHF.